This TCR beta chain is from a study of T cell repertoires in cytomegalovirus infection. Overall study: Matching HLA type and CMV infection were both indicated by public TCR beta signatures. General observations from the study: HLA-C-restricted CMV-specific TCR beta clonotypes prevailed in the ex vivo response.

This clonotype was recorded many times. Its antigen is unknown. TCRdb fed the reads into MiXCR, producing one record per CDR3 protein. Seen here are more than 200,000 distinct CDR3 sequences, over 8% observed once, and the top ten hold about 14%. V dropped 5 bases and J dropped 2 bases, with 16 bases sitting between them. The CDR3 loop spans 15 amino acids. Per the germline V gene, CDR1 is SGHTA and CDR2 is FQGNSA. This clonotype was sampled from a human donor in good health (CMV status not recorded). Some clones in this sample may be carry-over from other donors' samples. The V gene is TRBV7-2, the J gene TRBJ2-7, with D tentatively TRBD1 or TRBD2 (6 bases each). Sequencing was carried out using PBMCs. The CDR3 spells CASSRTGATPYEQYF. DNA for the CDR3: TGTGCCAGCAGCCGAACGGGGGCCACCCCCTACGAGCAGTACTTC. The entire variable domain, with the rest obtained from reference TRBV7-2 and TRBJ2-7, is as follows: GAGVSQSPSNKVTEKGKDVELRCDPISGHTALYWYRQSLGQGLEFLIYFQGNSAPDKSGLPSDRFSAERTGGSVSTLTIQRTQQEDSAVYLCASSRTGATPYEQYFGPGTRLTVT.